The sequence of this TCR beta chain was determined in a study of blood T cell repertoires in COVID-19. The participants were between about 18 and 95 years old and came from about two dozen US areas. In the study's own analysis: Estimates of nucleated cell counts were drawn from the amplification of reference gene primers. The method was immunoSEQ multiplex PCR; TCRdb's version includes in-frame clones alone and lacks a portion of them. V and J calls and clone size come straight from that table; D and trimming were deduced from the DNA. The sample comprises roughly 200,000 clones, approximately 82% of which are singletons, and roughly 5% rests with the top ten. Trimming took 0 bases from V and 5 from J; bases not matched to a gene: 4. Germline V CDR1 and CDR2: MGHRA, YSYEKL. The CDR3 runs to 15 residues.

Sequenced input: PBMCs or T cells enriched from blood (not recorded which). The chain links TRBV4-1 to TRBJ1-3; 7 nucleotides match TRBD1. The receptor's source is a woman aged 55-75 years with acute COVID-19. Here the CDR3 reads CASSQDKDRRNTIYF. The CDR3 bases are TGCGCCAGCAGCCAAGATAAGGACAGGAGAAACACCATATATTTT.